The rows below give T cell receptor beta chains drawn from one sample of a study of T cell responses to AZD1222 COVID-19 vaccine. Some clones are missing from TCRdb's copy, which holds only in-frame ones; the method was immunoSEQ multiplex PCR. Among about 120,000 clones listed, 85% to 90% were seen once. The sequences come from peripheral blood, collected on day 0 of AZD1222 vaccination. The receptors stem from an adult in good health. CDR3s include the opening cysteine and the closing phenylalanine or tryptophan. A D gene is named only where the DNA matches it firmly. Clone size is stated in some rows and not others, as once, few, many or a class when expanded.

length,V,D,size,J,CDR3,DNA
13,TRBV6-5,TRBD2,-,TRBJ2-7,CASALAGNYEQYF,TGTGCCAGCGCACTAGCGGGGAATTACGAGCAGTACTTC
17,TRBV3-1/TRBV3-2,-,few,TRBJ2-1,CASSQGGAGTYSNEQFF,TGTGCCAGCAGCCAAGGAGGGGCCGGGACATACAGTAATGAGCAGTTCTTC
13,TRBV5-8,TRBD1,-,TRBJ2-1,CASSQTGANEQFF,TGTGCCAGCAGCCAGACAGGGGCAAATGAGCAGTTCTTC
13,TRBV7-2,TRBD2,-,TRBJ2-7,CASELGGSFEQYF,TGTGCCAGCGAATTGGGCGGGAGTTTTGAGCAGTACTTC
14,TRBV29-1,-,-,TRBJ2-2,CSCEYPGSTGELFF,TGCAGCTGTGAATACCCCGGGAGCACCGGGGAGCTGTTTTTT
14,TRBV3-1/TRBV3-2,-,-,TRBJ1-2,CASSPQGSLYGYTF,TGTGCCAGCAGCCCCCAAGGGAGTCTCTATGGCTACACCTTC
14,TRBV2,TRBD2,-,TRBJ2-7,CASREGRGNYEQYF,TGTGCCAGCCGGGAGGGTCGGGGCAACTACGAGCAGTACTTC
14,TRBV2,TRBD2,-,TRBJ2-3,CATRLAGVTDTQYF,TGTGCCACACGACTAGCGGGAGTCACAGATACGCAGTATTTT
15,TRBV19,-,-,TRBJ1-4,CASSMGEAANEKLFF,TGTGCCAGTAGTATGGGGGAAGCGGCTAATGAAAAACTGTTTTTT
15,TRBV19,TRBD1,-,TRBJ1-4,CASSDYTGVVEKLFF,TGTGCCAGTAGCGACTATACAGGGGTTGTGGAAAAACTGTTTTTT
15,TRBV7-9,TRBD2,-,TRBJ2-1,CASSSGTSGYNEQFF,TGTGCCAGCAGCTCCGGGACTAGCGGCTACAATGAGCAGTTCTTC
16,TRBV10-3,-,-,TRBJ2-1,CAISESNSLSYNEQFF,TGTGCCATCAGTGAGTCAAACAGCCTCTCCTACAATGAGCAGTTCTTC
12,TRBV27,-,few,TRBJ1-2,CASGAGNYGYTF,TGTGCCAGCGGGGCCGGGAACTATGGCTACACCTTC
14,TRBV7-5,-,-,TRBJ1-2,CARRPPGLGGGYTF,TGTGCCAGAAGGCCCCCGGGGTTGGGGGGTGGCTACACCTTC
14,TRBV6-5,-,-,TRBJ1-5,CATRGGNSNQPQHF,TGTGCCACGAGGGGGGGTAATAGCAATCAGCCCCAGCATTTT
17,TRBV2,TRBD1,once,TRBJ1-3,CASRLRTGNRSGNTIYF,TGTGCCAGCAGGCTAAGGACAGGGAATCGCTCTGGAAACACCATATATTTT
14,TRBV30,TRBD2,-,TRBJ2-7,CAWSVDGGAYEQYF,TGTGCCTGGAGTGTTGACGGGGGGGCCTACGAGCAGTACTTC
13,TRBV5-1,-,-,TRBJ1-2,CASSLVGEDGYTF,TGCGCCAGCAGCTTGGTGGGGGAAGATGGCTACACCTTC
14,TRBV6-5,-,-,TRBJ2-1,CASSYSRTRNEQFF,TGTGCCAGCAGTTACTCGAGGACACGCAATGAGCAGTTCTTC
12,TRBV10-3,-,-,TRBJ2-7,CAISESNYEQYF,TGTGCCATCAGTGAGTCGAACTACGAGCAGTACTTC
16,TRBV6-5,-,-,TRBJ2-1,CASSYSGALSYNEQFF,TGTGCCAGCAGTTACTCAGGGGCACTCTCCTACAATGAGCAGTTCTTC
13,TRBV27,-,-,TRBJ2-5,CASSLAGTETQYF,TGTGCCAGCAGCTTAGCCGGTACTGAGACCCAGTACTTC
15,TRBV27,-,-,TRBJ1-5,CASSLGVYSNQPQHF,TGTGCCAGCAGTTTAGGGGTGTATAGCAATCAGCCCCAGCATTTT
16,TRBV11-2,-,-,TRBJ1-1,CASSLSPGGSNTEAFF,TGTGCCAGCAGCTTATCACCCGGGGGATCGAACACTGAAGCTTTCTTT
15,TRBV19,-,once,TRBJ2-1,CASSTTGASYNEQFF,TGTGCCAGTAGTACGACCGGCGCGTCCTACAATGAGCAGTTCTTC
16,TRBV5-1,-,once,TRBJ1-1,CASSLARWTLNTEAFF,TGCGCCAGCAGCTTGGCCCGGTGGACCCTGAACACTGAAGCTTTCTTT
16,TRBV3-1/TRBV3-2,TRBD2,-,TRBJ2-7,CASSHLAAGGNTGQYF,TGTGCCAGCAGCCATTTAGCCGCGGGGGGGAATACGGGGCAGTACTTC
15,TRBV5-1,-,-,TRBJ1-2,CASSSGLSANYGYTF,TGCGCCAGCAGCAGCGGACTCTCGGCGAACTATGGCTACACCTTC
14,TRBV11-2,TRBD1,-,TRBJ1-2,CASSTQDRSYGYTF,TGTGCCAGCAGCACCCAGGACAGGAGCTATGGCTACACCTTC
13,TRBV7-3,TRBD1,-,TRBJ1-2,CASSSGGNYGYTF,TGTGCCAGCAGCTCAGGGGGCAATTATGGCTACACCTTC
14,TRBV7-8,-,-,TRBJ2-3,CASSLELTTDTQYF,TGTGCCAGCAGCTTAGAACTTACCACAGATACGCAGTATTTT
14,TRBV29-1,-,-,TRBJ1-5,CSVTQGTSNQPQHF,TGCAGCGTAACCCAGGGGACTAGCAATCAGCCCCAGCATTTT
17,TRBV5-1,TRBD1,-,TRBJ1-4,CASSLGTGDASNEKLFF,TGCGCCAGCAGCTTAGGGACAGGGGACGCCTCTAATGAAAAACTGTTTTTT
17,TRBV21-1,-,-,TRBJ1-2,CASAYRDRGRRVYGYTF,TGTGCCAGCGCATACCGGGACAGGGGGCGCCGGGTCTATGGCTACACCTTC
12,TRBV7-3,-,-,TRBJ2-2,CASSSESGELFF,TGTGCCAGCAGCTCGGAATCCGGGGAGCTGTTTTTT
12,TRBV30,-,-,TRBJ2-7,CAWSPQGSEQYF,TGTGCCTGGAGTCCACAGGGATCCGAGCAGTACTTC
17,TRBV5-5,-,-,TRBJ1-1,CASSLVGIRVGNTEAFF,TGTGCCAGCAGCTTGGTAGGAATTCGGGTGGGGAACACTGAAGCTTTCTTT
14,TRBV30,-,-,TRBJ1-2,CAWAYSRGYYGYTF,TGTGCCTGGGCATACAGCCGGGGTTACTATGGCTACACCTTC
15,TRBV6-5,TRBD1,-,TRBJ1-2,CASRPTGTSGYGYTF,TGTGCCAGCAGACCGACAGGGACCTCCGGCTATGGCTACACCTTC
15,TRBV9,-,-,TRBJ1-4,CASSVGVRENEKLFF,TGTGCCAGCAGCGTAGGAGTCAGAGAGAATGAAAAACTGTTTTTT
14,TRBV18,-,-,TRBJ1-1,CASSPGEGRTEAFF,TGTGCCAGCTCCCCCGGGGAGGGCCGGACTGAAGCTTTCTTT
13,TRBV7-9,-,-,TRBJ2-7,CASSRGGPGEQYF,TGTGCCAGCAGCCGCGGAGGGCCCGGGGAGCAGTACTTC
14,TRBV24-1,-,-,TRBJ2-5,CATSDHSEEETQYF,TGTGCCACCAGTGACCACTCCGAGGAAGAGACCCAGTACTTC
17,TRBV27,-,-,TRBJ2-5,CASSPARGMRPGETQYF,TGTGCCAGCAGTCCTGCTCGAGGCATGAGGCCTGGTGAGACCCAGTACTTC
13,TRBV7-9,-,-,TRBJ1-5,CASSLDRGQPQHF,TGTGCCAGCAGCTTAGATCGAGGTCAGCCCCAGCATTTT
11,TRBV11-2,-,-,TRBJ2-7,CASSFRDEQYF,TGTGCCAGCAGCTTCAGGGACGAGCAGTACTTC
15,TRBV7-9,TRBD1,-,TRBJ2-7,CASSQGQGAPYEQYF,TGTGCCAGCAGCCAGGGACAGGGGGCCCCCTACGAGCAGTACTTC
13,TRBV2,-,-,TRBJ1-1,CASSYELRTEAFF,TGTGCCAGCAGCTATGAACTGAGGACTGAAGCTTTCTTT
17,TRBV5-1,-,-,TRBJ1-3,CASSLARKGLSGNTIYF,TGCGCCAGCAGCTTGGCCAGGAAAGGGCTCTCTGGAAACACCATATATTTT
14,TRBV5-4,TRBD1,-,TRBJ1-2,CASREYRGDYGYTF,TGTGCCAGCAGAGAGTACAGGGGTGACTATGGCTACACCTTC